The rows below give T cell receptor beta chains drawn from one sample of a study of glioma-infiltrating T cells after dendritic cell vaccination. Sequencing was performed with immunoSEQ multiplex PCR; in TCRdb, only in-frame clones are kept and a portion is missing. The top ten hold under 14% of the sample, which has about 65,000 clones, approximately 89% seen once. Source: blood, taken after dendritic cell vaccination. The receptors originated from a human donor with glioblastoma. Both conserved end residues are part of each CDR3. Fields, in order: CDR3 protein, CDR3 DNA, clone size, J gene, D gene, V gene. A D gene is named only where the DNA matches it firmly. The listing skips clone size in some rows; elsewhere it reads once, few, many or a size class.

CAISSGQNYGYTF,TGTGCCATCAGTTCCGGACAGAACTATGGCTACACCTTC,-,TRBJ1-2,-,TRBV10-3
CASSPSLGAGGYNEQFF,TGTGCCAGCAGCCCATCCTTAGGAGCGGGAGGGTACAATGAGCAGTTCTTC,-,TRBJ2-1,TRBD2,TRBV7-3
CASSQTGRTEAFF,TGTGCCAGCAGCCAAACAGGGCGCACTGAAGCTTTCTTT,-,TRBJ1-1,-,TRBV14
CASSPHPGGENIQYF,TGTGCCAGCTCACCACACCCAGGGGGCGAAAACATTCAGTACTTC,-,TRBJ2-4,TRBD1,TRBV18
CASKGGRSGGNEQFF,TGTGCCAGCAAGGGCGGGAGGTCGGGGGGGAATGAGCAGTTCTTC,-,TRBJ2-1,TRBD2,TRBV6-1
CASSPRQEEGIQYF,TGTGCCAGCAGCCCCCGACAGGAGGAAGGGATTCAGTACTTC,-,TRBJ2-4,-,TRBV7-2
CASSDSAGGSGTEAFF,TGTGCCAGCAGTGACTCCGCGGGGGGCTCGGGGACTGAAGCTTTCTTT,few,TRBJ1-1,-,TRBV6-4
CAWSESGTGGLGTGELFF,TGTGCCTGGAGTGAGTCCGGGACAGGGGGGCTGGGCACCGGGGAGCTGTTTTTT,-,TRBJ2-2,TRBD1,TRBV30
CASSVGGEGTGELFF,TGTGCCAGCAGCGTAGGAGGGGAGGGGACCGGGGAGCTGTTTTTT,-,TRBJ2-2,TRBD2,TRBV9
CASSDAGGRNQPQHF,TGTGCCAGCAGCGATGCGGGGGGCAGGAATCAGCCCCAGCATTTT,-,TRBJ1-5,-,TRBV7-9
CASSESPHTGYGYTF,TGCGCCAGCAGTGAGTCCCCTCATACAGGGTATGGCTACACCTTC,few,TRBJ1-2,-,TRBV10-2
CAIKGGANEQFF,TGTGCCATCAAGGGGGGGGCCAATGAGCAGTTCTTC,-,TRBJ2-1,-,TRBV19
CASSRIGQGRTEAFF,TGCGCCAGCAGCCGAATAGGACAGGGAAGGACTGAAGCTTTCTTT,-,TRBJ1-1,TRBD1,TRBV4-1
CASSESLRGQFF,TGCGCCAGCAGTGAGTCGCTCAGGGGGCAGTTCTTC,-,TRBJ2-1,-,TRBV10-1
CASSLVGQGNEQYF,TGCGCCAGCAGCTTGGTCGGGCAGGGTAACGAGCAGTACTTC,-,TRBJ2-7,-,TRBV5-1
CASSLRGPSSGNTIYF,TGTGCCAGCAGTTTAAGGGGTCCGAGCTCTGGAAACACCATATATTTT,-,TRBJ1-3,-,TRBV27
CASSLTGGTSGTYEQYF,TGTGCCAGCAGCTTGACCGGGGGGACATCCGGAACCTACGAGCAGTACTTC,-,TRBJ2-7,-,TRBV7-8
CASSESRGMNTEAFF,TGTGCCAGCAGTGAATCGCGCGGCATGAACACTGAAGCTTTCTTT,-,TRBJ1-1,-,TRBV25-1
CASSHAGGTNYGYTF,TGTGCCAGCAGCCATGCCGGGGGGACGAACTATGGCTACACCTTC,-,TRBJ1-2,-,TRBV6-5
CAGTSGRAGETQYF,TGTGCCGGAACTAGCGGGAGGGCCGGAGAGACCCAGTACTTC,-,TRBJ2-5,TRBD2,TRBV30
CASSQDRASEYNEQFF,TGCGCCAGCAGCCAAGATCGGGCTAGCGAATACAATGAGCAGTTCTTC,once,TRBJ2-1,-,TRBV4-3
CASSLPGLAGEVYEQYF,TGTGCCAGCAGCTTACCAGGACTAGCGGGGGAGGTCTACGAGCAGTACTTC,once,TRBJ2-7,TRBD2,TRBV5-4
CASSPNSRLADYEQYF,TGTGCCAGCAGCCCGAACTCACGACTAGCGGACTACGAGCAGTACTTC,-,TRBJ2-7,TRBD2,TRBV5-4
CASSQERGDYGYTF,TGTGCCAGCAGCCAAGAGCGGGGGGACTATGGCTACACCTTC,-,TRBJ1-2,-,TRBV4-2
CASSEDRGQETQYF,TGTGCCAGCAGTGAAGACAGGGGGCAAGAGACCCAGTACTTC,-,TRBJ2-5,TRBD1,TRBV2
CASSGVLQVIYGYTF,TGTGCCAGCAGCGGGGTTTTACAGGTTATCTATGGCTACACCTTC,-,TRBJ1-2,-,TRBV5-8
CASSEDRTGQNTEAFF,TGTGCCAGCAGCGAGGACCGGACAGGGCAGAACACTGAAGCTTTCTTT,-,TRBJ1-1,TRBD1,TRBV7-8
CASSESGGLYEQYF,TGTGCCAGCAGTGAATCAGGGGGCCTTTACGAGCAGTACTTC,-,TRBJ2-7,TRBD1,TRBV25-1
CASSPGLAGIYNEQFF,TGTGCCAGCAGCCCTGGACTAGCGGGAATATACAATGAGCAGTTCTTC,few,TRBJ2-1,TRBD2,TRBV7-6
CASSQAAGTESYEQYF,TGTGCCAGCAGCCAAGCAGCCGGGACAGAGTCCTACGAGCAGTACTTC,-,TRBJ2-7,TRBD1,TRBV4-2
CASSLGGGPTYEQYF,TGTGCCAGCAGCTTAGGGGGAGGTCCTACCTACGAGCAGTACTTC,once,TRBJ2-7,-,TRBV7-2
CASSFPPEETQYF,TGTGCCAGCAGCTTTCCCCCCGAGGAGACCCAGTACTTC,-,TRBJ2-5,-,TRBV5-4
CASSETSGGAGAEQYF,TGTGCCAGCAGTGAGACTAGCGGGGGGGCCGGTGCCGAGCAGTACTTC,-,TRBJ2-7,TRBD2,TRBV5-6
CASSQEGTSVSDTQYF,TGTGCCAGCAGCCAAGAAGGGACTAGCGTTTCAGATACGCAGTATTTT,few,TRBJ2-3,TRBD2,TRBV14
CASSLARGLSYEQYF,TGTGCCAGCAGCTTAGCCCGAGGGCTCTCCTACGAGCAGTACTTC,-,TRBJ2-7,-,TRBV11-3
CASSLVGTSGLNEQFF,TGTGCCAGCAGCTTAGTCGGGACTAGCGGGCTCAATGAGCAGTTCTTC,-,TRBJ2-1,TRBD2,TRBV7-2
CASSLTTEQPQHF,TGTGCCAGCAGCTTAACAACAGAACAGCCCCAGCATTTT,once,TRBJ1-5,-,TRBV7-2
CVGGRGQYF,TGTGTCGGCGGGAGGGGGCAGTATTTT,-,TRBJ2-3,-,TRBV3-2
CAISRTGIAQETQYF,TGTGCCATCAGTCGAACAGGGATTGCACAAGAGACCCAGTACTTC,-,TRBJ2-5,-,TRBV10-3
CASSYLTGVNYGYTF,TGTGCCAGCAGTTACCTAACAGGGGTGAACTATGGCTACACCTTC,-,TRBJ1-2,TRBD1,TRBV6-6
CASSSKRVFTGELFF,TGTGCCAGCAGCTCGAAACGGGTTTTCACCGGGGAGCTGTTTTTT,-,TRBJ2-2,-,TRBV7-8
CASSQTGYRTEAFF,TGTGCCAGCAGCCAGACAGGGTATAGAACTGAAGCTTTCTTT,-,TRBJ1-1,TRBD1,TRBV11-2